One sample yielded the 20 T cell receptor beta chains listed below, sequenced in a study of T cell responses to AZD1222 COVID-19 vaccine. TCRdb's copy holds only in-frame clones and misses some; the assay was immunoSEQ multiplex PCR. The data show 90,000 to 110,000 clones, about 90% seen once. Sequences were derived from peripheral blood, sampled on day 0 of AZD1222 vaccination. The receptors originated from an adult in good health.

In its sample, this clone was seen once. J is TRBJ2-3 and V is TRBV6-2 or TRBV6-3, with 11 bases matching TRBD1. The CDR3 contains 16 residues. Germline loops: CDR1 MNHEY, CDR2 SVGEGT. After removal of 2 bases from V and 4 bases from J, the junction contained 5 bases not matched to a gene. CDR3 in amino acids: CASSYRDRGNPDTQYF. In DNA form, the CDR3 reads TGTGCCAGCAGTTACCGGGACAGGGGGAACCCAGATACGCAGTATTTT.

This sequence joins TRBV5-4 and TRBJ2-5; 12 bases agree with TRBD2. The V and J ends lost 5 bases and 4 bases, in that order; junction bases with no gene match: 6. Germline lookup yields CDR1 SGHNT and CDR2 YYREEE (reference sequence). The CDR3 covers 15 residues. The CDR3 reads CASSLPGLAGETQYF. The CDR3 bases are TGTGCCAGCAGTTTACCGGGACTAGCGGGAGAGACCCAGTACTTC.

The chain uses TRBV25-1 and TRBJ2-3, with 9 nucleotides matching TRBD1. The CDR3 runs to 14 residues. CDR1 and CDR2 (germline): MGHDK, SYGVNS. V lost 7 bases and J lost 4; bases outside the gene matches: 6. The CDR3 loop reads CASKRTGGADTQYF. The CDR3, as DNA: TGTGCCAGCAAGCGAACAGGGGGCGCAGATACGCAGTATTTT.

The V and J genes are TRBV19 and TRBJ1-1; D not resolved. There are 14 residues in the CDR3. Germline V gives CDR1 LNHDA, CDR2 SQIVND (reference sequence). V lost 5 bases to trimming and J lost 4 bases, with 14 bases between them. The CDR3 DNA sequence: TGTGCCAGTAGTCCCTTCTTAGGGATCACTGAAGCTTTCTTT. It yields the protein CASSPFLGITEAFF.

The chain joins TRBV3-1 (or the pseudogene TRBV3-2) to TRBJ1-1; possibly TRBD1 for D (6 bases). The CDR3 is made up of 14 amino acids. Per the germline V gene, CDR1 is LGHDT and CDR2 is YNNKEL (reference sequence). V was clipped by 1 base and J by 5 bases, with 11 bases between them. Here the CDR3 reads CASSQVGGRTEAFF. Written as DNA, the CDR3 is TGTGCCAGCAGCCAAGTTGGGGGGCGAACTGAAGCTTTCTTT.

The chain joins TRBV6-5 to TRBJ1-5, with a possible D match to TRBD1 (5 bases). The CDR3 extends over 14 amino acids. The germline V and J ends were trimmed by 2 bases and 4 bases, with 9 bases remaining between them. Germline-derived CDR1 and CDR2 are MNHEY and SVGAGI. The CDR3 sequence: CASSYNDRNQPQHF. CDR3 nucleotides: TGTGCCAGCAGTTACAACGACAGAAATCAGCCCCAGCATTTT.

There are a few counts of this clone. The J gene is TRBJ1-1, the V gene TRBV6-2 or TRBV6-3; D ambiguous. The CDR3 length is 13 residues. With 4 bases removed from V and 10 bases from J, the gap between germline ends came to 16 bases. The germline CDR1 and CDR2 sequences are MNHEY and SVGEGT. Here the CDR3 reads CASSLREGTLAFF. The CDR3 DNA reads TGTGCCAGCAGTTTGAGGGAGGGAACCCTAGCTTTCTTT.

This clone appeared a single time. In nucleotides, the CDR3 is TGTGCCAGCAGCGTAGGACAGAGCTCCTACAATGAGCAGTTCTTC. This encodes CASSVGQSSYNEQFF. The chain has TRBV9 and TRBJ2-1; D possibly corresponds to TRBD1 (5 bases). Germline loops: CDR1 SGDLS, CDR2 YYNGEE. The CDR3 sequence is 15 residues long. Deletions cut 0 bases from V and 0 bases from J, with 7 bases between.

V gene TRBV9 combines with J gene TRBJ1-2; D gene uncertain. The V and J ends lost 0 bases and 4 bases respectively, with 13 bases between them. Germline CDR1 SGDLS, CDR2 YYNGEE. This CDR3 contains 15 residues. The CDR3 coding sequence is TGTGCCAGCAGCGTAGGCGGCGGCCCCTCCTATGGCTACACCTTC. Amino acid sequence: CASSVGGGPSYGYTF.

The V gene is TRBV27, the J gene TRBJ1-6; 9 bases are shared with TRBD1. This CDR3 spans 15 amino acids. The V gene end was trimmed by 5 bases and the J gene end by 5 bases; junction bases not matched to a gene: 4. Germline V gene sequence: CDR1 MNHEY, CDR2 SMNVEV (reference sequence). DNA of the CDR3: TGTGCCAGCAGTCCGAGGACAGGGGATAATTCACCCCTCCACTTT. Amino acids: CASSPRTGDNSPLHF.

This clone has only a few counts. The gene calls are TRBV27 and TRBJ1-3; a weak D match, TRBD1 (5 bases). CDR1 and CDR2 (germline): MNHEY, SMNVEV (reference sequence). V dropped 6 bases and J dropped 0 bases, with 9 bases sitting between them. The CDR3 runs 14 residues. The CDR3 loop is CASSFDSSGNTIYF. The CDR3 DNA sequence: TGTGCCAGCAGCTTCGACAGCTCTGGAAACACCATATATTTT.

The CDR3 DNA is TGTGCCAGCAGGCGGACTAGCGGTGGAAATGAGCAGTTCTTC. Its translation is CASRRTSGGNEQFF. V gene TRBV5-4 combines with J gene TRBJ2-1, with TRBD2 matching 10 bases. The CDR3 length is 14 residues. V shed 5 bases, J shed 7 bases, and the junction held 6 bases outside the gene matches. Germline CDR1 reads SGHNT; CDR2 reads YYREEE (reference sequence).

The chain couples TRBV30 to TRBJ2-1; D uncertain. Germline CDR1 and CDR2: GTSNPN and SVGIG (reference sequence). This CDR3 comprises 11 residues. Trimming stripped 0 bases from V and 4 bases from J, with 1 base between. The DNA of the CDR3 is TGTGCCTGGAGTGTATACAATGAGCAGTTCTTC. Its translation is CAWSVYNEQFF.

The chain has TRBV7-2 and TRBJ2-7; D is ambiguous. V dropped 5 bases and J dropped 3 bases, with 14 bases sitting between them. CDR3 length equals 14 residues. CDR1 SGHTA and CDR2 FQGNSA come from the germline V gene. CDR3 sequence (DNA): TGTGCCAGCAGCCTCTACCCCGCCCACTACGAGCAGTACTTC. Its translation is CASSLYPAHYEQYF.

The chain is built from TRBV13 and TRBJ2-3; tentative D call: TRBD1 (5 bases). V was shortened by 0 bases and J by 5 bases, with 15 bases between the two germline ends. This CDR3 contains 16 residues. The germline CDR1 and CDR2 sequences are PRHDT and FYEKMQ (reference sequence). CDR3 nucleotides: TGTGCCAGCAGCTTAGGCCTTTTTGGGGCAGAAGATACGCAGTATTTT. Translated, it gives CASSLGLFGAEDTQYF.

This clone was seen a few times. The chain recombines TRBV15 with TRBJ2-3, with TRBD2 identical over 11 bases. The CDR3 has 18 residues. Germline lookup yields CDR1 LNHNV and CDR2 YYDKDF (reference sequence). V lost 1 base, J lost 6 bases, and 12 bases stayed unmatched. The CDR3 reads CATSRVAFLAGGVDTQYF. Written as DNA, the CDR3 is TGTGCCACCAGCAGAGTCGCTTTTCTAGCGGGAGGTGTGGATACGCAGTATTTT.

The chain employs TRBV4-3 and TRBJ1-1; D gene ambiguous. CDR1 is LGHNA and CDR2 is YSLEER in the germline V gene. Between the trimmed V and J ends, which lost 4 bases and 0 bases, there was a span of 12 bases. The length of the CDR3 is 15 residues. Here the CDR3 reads CASSLSSDLNTEAFF. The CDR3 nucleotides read TGCGCCAGCAGCCTCTCAAGTGACTTGAACACTGAAGCTTTCTTT.

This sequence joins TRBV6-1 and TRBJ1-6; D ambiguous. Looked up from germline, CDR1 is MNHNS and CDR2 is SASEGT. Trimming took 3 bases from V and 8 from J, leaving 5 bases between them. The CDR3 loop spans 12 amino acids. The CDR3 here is CASSDTDSPLHF. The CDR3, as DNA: TGTGCCAGCAGTGATACAGATTCACCCCTCCACTTT.

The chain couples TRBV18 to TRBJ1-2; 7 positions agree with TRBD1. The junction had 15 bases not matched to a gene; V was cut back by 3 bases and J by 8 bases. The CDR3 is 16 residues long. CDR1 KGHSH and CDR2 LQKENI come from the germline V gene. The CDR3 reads CASSPGTASVGGGYTF. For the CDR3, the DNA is TGTGCCAGCTCACCCGGGACAGCGAGCGTCGGGGGCGGCTACACCTTC. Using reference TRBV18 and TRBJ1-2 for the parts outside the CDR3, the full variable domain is NAGVMQNPRHLVRRRGQEARLRCSPMKGHSHVYWYRQLPEEGLKFMVYLQKENIIDESGMPKERFSAEFPKEGPSILRIQQVVRGDSAAYFCASSPGTASVGGGYTFGSGTRLTVV.

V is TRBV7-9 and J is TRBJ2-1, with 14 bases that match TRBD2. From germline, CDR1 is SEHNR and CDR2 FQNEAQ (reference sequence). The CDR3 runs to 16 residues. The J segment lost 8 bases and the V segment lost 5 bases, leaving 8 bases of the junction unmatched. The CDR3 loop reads CASSPGLAGALHEQFF. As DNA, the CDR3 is TGTGCCAGCAGCCCGGGACTAGCGGGGGCTTTGCATGAGCAGTTCTTC.